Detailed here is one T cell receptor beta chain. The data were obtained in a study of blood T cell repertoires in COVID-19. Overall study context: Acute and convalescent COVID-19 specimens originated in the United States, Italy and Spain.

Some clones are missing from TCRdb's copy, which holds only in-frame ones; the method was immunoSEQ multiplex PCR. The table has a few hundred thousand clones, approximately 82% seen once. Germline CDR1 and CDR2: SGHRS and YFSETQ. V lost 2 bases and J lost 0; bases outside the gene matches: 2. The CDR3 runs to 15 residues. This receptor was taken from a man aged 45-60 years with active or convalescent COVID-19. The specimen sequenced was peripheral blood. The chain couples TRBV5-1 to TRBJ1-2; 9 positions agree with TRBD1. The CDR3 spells CASSLTGGTNYGYTF. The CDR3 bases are TGCGCCAGCAGCTTAACAGGGGGCACTAACTATGGCTACACCTTC.